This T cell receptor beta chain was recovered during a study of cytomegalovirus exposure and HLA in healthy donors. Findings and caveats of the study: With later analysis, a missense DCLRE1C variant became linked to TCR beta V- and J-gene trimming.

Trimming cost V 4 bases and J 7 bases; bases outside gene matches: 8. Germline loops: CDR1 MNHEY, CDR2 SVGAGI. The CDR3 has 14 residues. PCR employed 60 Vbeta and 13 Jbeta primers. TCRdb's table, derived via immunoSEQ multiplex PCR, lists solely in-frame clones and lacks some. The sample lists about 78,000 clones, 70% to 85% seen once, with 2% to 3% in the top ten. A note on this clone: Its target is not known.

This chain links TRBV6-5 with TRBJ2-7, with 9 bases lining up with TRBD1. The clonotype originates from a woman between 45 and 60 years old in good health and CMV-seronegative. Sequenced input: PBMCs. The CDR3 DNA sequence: TGTGCCAGCAGTTCCTTTAACAGGGGGCGAGAGCAGTACTTC. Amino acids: CASSSFNRGREQYF.